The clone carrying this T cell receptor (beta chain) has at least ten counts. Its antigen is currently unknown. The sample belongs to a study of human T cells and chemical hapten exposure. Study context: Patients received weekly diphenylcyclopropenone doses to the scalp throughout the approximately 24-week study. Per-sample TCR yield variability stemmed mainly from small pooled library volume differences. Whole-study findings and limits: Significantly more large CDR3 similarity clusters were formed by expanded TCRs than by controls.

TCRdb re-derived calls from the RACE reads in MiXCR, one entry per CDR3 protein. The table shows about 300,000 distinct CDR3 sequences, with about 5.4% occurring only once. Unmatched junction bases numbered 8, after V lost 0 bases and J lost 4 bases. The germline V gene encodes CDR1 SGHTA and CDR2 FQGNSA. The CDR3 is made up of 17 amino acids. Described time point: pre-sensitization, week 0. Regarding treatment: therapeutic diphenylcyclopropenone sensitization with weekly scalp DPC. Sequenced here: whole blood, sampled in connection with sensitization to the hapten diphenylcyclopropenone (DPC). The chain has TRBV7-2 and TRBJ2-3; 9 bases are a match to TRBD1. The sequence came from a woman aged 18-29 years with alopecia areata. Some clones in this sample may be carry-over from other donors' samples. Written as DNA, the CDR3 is TGTGCCAGCAGCTTAGCTTTCTTGGGACAGGGCCCAGATACGCAGTATTTT. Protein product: CASSLAFLGQGPDTQYF.